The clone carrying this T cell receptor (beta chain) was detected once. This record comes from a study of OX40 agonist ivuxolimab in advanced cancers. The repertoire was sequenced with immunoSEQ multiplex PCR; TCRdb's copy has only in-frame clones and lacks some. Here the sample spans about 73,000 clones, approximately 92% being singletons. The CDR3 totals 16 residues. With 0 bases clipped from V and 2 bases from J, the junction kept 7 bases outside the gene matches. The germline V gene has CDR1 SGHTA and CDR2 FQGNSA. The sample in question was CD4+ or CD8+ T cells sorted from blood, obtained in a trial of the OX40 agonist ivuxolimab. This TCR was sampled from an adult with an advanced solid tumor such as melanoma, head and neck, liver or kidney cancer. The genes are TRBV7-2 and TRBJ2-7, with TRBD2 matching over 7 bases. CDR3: CASSLAVLAVTYEQYF. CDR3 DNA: TGTGCCAGCAGCTTAGCGGTCCTAGCGGTGACCTACGAGCAGTACTTC.